This entry lists 5 T cell receptor beta chains sequenced from one sample in a study of T cells in Graves' hyperthyroidism and ophthalmopathy. The source material, RNA transcripts, was used to amplify TCR beta CDR3 regions. Carried out on the TCR CDR3, a first-round RT-PCR used the HTBI primer set. Each CDR3 protein is one row after TCRdb ran MiXCR on the multiplex PCR reads. Altogether approximately 600,000 distinct CDR3 sequences are present, approximately 15% being singletons, with the ten largest covering approximately 6.4%. Sample: blood. The receptors come from a woman under 30 with Graves' ophthalmopathy.

The V call is TRBV24-1, the J call TRBJ2-7; 10 positions agree with TRBD2. Germline loops: CDR1 KGHDR, CDR2 SFDVKD. J gave up 7 bases and V 6 bases, and 5 bases lay outside the gene matches. The CDR3 is 13 residues long. The CDR3 protein is CATSPLAGEEQYF. The CDR3 DNA follows: TGTGCCACCAGTCCTCTAGCGGGAGAGGAGCAGTACTTC.

This clonotype was counted at least ten times. The chain combines TRBV6-2 or TRBV6-3 with TRBJ1-2; D is perhaps TRBD1 (6 bases). Trimming removed 5 bases at V and 5 bases at J, with 12 bases between. Germline assignment: CDR1 MNHEY and CDR2 SVGEGT. This CDR3 has 13 residues. CDR3 residues: CASSPGHVYGYTF. The CDR3 region has the DNA TGTGCCAGCAGTCCGGGACACGTATATGGCTACACCTTC.

This clonotype was counted many times. V usage is TRBV6-2 or TRBV6-3 and J usage is TRBJ2-7; D not certain. Germline V gene data show CDR1 as MNHEY and CDR2 as SVGEGT. The CDR3 runs to 13 residues. Trimming shortened V by 8 bases and J by 2 bases, and 13 bases separated the two germline ends. The CDR3 sequence is CASETAETYEQYF. The CDR3 nucleotides read TGTGCCAGCGAAACCGCGGAGACCTACGAGCAGTACTTC.

This clonotype was seen a few times. J is TRBJ2-1 and V is TRBV6-1; 7 bases match TRBD2. Losses at the gene ends were 1 base for V and 10 bases for J; bases not matched to a gene: 7. This CDR3 comprises 14 residues. In germline, CDR1 is MNHNS, CDR2 SASEGT. This CDR3 reads CASSEGPNSGEQFF. The CDR3 coding sequence is TGTGCCAGCAGTGAAGGCCCAAATAGCGGGGAGCAGTTCTTC.

The genes are TRBV30 and TRBJ2-7; 10 nucleotides agree with TRBD1. Trimming cost V 2 bases and J 9 bases; bases outside gene matches: 13. Germline V gene lookup returns CDR1 GTSNPN and CDR2 SVGIG (reference sequence). The CDR3 contains 15 residues. Here the CDR3 DNA reads TGTGCCTGGAGTCTTATGACAGGGGGCATTACTTCGCAGTACTTC. This translates into CAWSLMTGGITSQYF.